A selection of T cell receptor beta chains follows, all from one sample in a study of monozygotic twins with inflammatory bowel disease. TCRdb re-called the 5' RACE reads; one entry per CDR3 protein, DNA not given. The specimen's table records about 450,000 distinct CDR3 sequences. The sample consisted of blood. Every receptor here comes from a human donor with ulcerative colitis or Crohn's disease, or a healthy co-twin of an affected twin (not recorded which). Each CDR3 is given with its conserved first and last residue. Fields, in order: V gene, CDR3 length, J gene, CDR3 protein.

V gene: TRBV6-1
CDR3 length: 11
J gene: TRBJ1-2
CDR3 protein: CASSDVHGYTF

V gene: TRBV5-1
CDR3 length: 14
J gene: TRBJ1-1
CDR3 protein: CASSLEQDHTEAFF

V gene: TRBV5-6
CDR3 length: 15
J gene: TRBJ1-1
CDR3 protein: CASSPRTGDVLEAFF

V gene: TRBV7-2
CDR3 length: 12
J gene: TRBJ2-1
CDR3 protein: CASSPTNGEQFF

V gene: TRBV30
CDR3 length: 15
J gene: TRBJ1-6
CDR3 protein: CAWSVHRGFSSPLHF

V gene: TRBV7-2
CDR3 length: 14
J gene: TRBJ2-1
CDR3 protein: CASSYKPGAGEQFF

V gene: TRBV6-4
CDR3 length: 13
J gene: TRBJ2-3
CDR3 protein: CASSKGLSDTQYF

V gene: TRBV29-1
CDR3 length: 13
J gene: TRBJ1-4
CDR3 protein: CSVVGRVGEKLFF

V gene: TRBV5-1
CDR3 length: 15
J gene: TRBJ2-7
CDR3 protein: CASSWRTGFGNEQYF

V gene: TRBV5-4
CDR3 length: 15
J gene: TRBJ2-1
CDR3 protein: CASTPESISYNEQFF

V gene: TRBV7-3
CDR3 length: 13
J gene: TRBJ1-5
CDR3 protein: CASSWDVNQPQHF

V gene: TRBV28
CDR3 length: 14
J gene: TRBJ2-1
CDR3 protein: CASTRTRRYNEQFF

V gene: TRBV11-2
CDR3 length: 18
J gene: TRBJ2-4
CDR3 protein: CASSPRDSEYLAKNIQYF

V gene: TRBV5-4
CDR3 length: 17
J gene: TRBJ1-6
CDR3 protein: CASSSTGAIRYNSPLHF

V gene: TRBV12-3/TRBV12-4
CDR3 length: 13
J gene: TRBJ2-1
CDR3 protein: CASRGDSYNEQFF

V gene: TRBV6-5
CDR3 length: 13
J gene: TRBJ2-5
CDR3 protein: CASSYGGQETQYF

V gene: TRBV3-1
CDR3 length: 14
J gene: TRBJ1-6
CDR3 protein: CASSRNGGVSPLHF

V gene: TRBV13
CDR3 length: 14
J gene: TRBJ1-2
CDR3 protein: CASNLSGTGVGYTF

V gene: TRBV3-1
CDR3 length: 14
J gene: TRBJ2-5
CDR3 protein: CASSQQEPQETQYF

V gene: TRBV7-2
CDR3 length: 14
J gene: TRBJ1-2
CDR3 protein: CASSTGQGSLRYTF

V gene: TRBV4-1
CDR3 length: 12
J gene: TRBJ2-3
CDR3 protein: CASSQDIATQYF

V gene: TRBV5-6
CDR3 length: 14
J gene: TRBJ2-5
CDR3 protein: CASSSEAAMETQYF

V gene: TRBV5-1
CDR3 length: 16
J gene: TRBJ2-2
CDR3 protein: CASSLVPGQDTGELFF

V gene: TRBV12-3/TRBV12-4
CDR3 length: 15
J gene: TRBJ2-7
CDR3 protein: CASSPRGQTDYEQYF